One sample yielded the 26 T cell receptor beta chains listed below, sequenced in a study of T-cell memory formation after mild COVID-19. Each CDR3 protein gets one entry after TCRdb re-called the 5' RACE reads with MiXCR. The sample comprises some 210,000 distinct CDR3 sequences, roughly a tenth of which are singletons, and around 2.9% rests with the top ten. Sequenced input: PBMCs or a T cell subset sorted from them (not recorded which). Source of these receptors: a man between 18 and 29 years old who had mild COVID-19 (a few samples of this study predate the infection). Cell type and time point are not known.

This clonotype has more than one count but fewer than ten. The V and J genes are TRBV29-1 and TRBJ2-3; the D gene could be TRBD1 or TRBD2 (6 bases each). V shed 6 bases and J shed 1 base, with 14 bases lying between them. CDR1 and CDR2 (germline): SQVTM, ANQGSEA. This CDR3 has 14 amino acids. CDR3 nucleotide sequence: TGCAGCGTGACCCTCGGGGGCGGCACAGATACGCAGTATTTT. Protein: CSVTLGGGTDTQYF.

The rearrangement joins TRBV4-3 to TRBJ1-4; TRBD1 agrees at 7 bases. The germline V gene encodes CDR1 LGHNA and CDR2 YSLEER. J was trimmed by 11 bases and V by 3 bases; bases with no gene match: 3. The CDR3 consists of 12 residues. CDR3 in amino acids: CASSQLQGKLFF. DNA of the CDR3: TGCGCCAGCAGCCAGCTACAGGGGAAACTGTTTTTT.

The gene calls are TRBV4-3 and TRBJ2-1; D gene uncertain. Trimming took off 2 bases at V and 6 bases at J, with 14 bases between the two ends. CDR3 size: 15 residues. Germline CDR1 LGHNA, CDR2 YSLEER. CDR3 loop: CASSQTPQKGNEQFF. CDR3 nucleotide sequence: TGCGCCAGCAGCCAAACCCCCCAGAAGGGCAATGAGCAGTTCTTC.

CDR3 region: CASPGQGKFTYEQYF. CDR3 in DNA: TGTGCCAGCCCCGGACAGGGAAAGTTCACCTACGAGCAGTACTTC. V and J are TRBV6-4 and TRBJ2-7, with 8 bases identical to TRBD1. The CDR3 runs to 15 residues. Germline CDR1 MRHNA, CDR2 SNTAGT. V was clipped by 8 bases and J by 2 bases; unmatched bases: 11.

A note on this clonotype: A junction end diverges from the germline sequence, so it may reflect a read error. This chain joins TRBV7-8 and TRBJ1-5; no definite D call. CDR1 is SGHVS and CDR2 is FQNEAQ in the germline V gene. The CDR3 has 13 amino acids. In DNA, the CDR3 is TGTGCCAGAAGCTTAGCGGCAGATCAGCCCCAGCATTTT. Residues: CARSLAADQPQHF.

This clonotype was seen a few times. The CDR3 coding sequence is TGTGCCATCAGTGAATTTGACGGGACTGAAGCTTTCTTT. This translates into CAISEFDGTEAFF. The V and J genes are TRBV10-3 and TRBJ1-1; D is unresolved. V was cut by 3 bases and J by 5 bases, with 10 bases left in between. The CDR3 has 13 amino acids. CDR1 and CDR2 from the germline V gene are ENHRY and SYGVKD.

This clonotype has at least ten counts. The V call is TRBV18, the J call TRBJ2-5; D is perhaps TRBD1 (6 bases). The V gene lost 5 bases and the J gene lost 3 bases, with 16 bases spanning the gap. There are 15 residues in the CDR3. Germline CDR1 reads KGHSH; CDR2 reads LQKENI. CDR3 sequence: CASSGEGVWEETQYF. Written as DNA, the CDR3 is TGTGCCAGCTCAGGCGAGGGGGTCTGGGAAGAGACCCAGTACTTC.

This clonotype showed up just a few times. The chain combines TRBV4-3 with TRBJ2-7; TRBD1 matches at 9 bases. The CDR3 is 16 amino acids. Per the germline V gene, CDR1 is LGHNA and CDR2 is YSLEER. With V trimmed by 0 bases and J by 5 bases, 8 bases remained unmatched. The DNA of the CDR3 is TGCGCCAGCAGCCAAGATTACGGACAGGGGATGAACGAGCAGTACTTC. Encoded protein: CASSQDYGQGMNEQYF.

The table lists this clonotype with a few counts. This chain connects TRBV5-1 to TRBJ1-2, with TRBD1 matching 11 bases. Germline lookup yields CDR1 SGHRS and CDR2 YFSETQ. The CDR3 has 13 amino acids. J gave up 9 bases and V 3 bases, and 4 bases lay outside the gene matches. The chain's CDR3 is CASSSGQGDSYTF. For the CDR3, the DNA is TGCGCCAGCAGCTCGGGACAGGGGGACAGCTACACCTTC.

The table lists this clonotype with a few counts. V gene TRBV5-5 combines with J gene TRBJ1-6; 7 bases are shared with TRBD1. The CDR3 is 15 residues long. Per germline, CDR1 SGHKS and CDR2 YYEKEE (reference sequence). V was pared by 2 bases and J by 5 bases, with 4 bases of the junction left unmatched. CDR3 residues: CASSFSQGDNSPLHF. In DNA, the CDR3 is TGTGCCAGCAGCTTCAGTCAGGGGGATAATTCACCCCTCCACTTT. The variable domain in full, completed from reference TRBV5-5 and TRBJ1-6, reads DAGVTQSPTHLIKTRGQQVTLRCSPISGHKSVSWYQQVLGQGPQFIFQYYEKEERGRGNFPDRFSARQFPNYSSELNVNALLLGDSALYLCASSFSQGDNSPLHFGNGTRLTVT.

At least ten counts were recorded for this clonotype. The chain is built from TRBV20-1 and TRBJ1-1; D is undetermined. Germline V gives CDR1 DFQATT, CDR2 SNEGSKA (reference sequence). V lost 3 bases and J 4 bases, leaving 15 bases between the germline ends. This CDR3 is 14 amino acids long. CDR3 region: CSASRARASTEAFF. The CDR3 DNA reads as TGCAGTGCTAGTCGGGCTAGGGCGTCCACTGAAGCTTTCTTT.

This clonotype was seen more than once but under ten times. The chain combines TRBV4-3 with TRBJ2-1; D gene ambiguous. Per the germline V gene, CDR1 is LGHNA and CDR2 is YSLEER. V lost 1 base, J lost 9 bases, and 13 bases lay in between. This CDR3 spans 14 amino acids. The CDR3 sequence: CASSQGLPNGEQFF. For the CDR3, the DNA is TGCGCCAGCAGCCAAGGGCTCCCTAATGGTGAGCAGTTCTTC.

This clonotype was recorded a few times. The chain recombines TRBV12-3 or TRBV12-4 with TRBJ2-5, with 13 positions matching TRBD2. The J segment lost 7 bases and the V segment lost 6 bases, leaving 5 bases of the junction unmatched. The CDR3 runs 14 residues. The CDR3 sequence: CASRPGTSGATQYF. CDR3 bases: TGTGCCAGCAGACCGGGGACTAGCGGGGCGACCCAGTACTTC.

The chain is built from TRBV9 and TRBJ1-6, with D unclear. Germline V gene sequence: CDR1 SGDLS, CDR2 YYNGEE. Between the trimmed V and J ends, which lost 3 bases and 2 bases, there was a span of 6 bases. The CDR3 covers 14 residues. CDR3 amino acids: CASSGGAYNSPLHF. CDR3 nucleotide sequence: TGTGCCAGCAGCGGTGGGGCCTATAATTCACCCCTCCACTTT. The full variable domain, rest sourced from reference TRBV9 and TRBJ1-6, is DSGVTQTPKHLITATGQRVTLRCSPRSGDLSVYWYQQSLDQGLQFLIQYYNGEERAKGNILERFSAQQFPDLHSELNLSSLELGDSALYFCASSGGAYNSPLHFGNGTRLTVT.

The CDR3 protein is CASSLDVRAGTGELFF. The CDR3 bases are TGTGCCAGCAGCTTGGACGTCAGGGCGGGCACCGGGGAGCTGTTTTTT. The gene calls are TRBV5-6 and TRBJ2-2; D could derive from TRBD1 or TRBD2 (5 bases each). Trimming shortened V by 0 bases and J by 4 bases, and 13 bases separated the two germline ends. Looked up from germline, CDR1 is SGHDT and CDR2 is YYEEEE. CDR3 length: 16 residues.

This clonotype was detected a few times. The J gene is TRBJ2-3, the V gene TRBV7-2; D gene uncertain. The CDR3 runs to 12 residues. V lost 5 bases and J lost 6, with 9 bases in between. CDR1 is SGHTA and CDR2 is FQGNSA in the germline V gene. The CDR3 DNA reads as TGTGCCAGCAGCCCATCCATGGATACGCAGTATTTT. Translation gives CASSPSMDTQYF.

This clonotype has more than one count but fewer than ten. The rearrangement uses TRBV3-1 and TRBJ1-2; 7 bases are a match to TRBD1. V trimming: 2 bases; J trimming: 7 bases; junction bases outside the gene matches: 7. From germline, CDR1 is LGHDT and CDR2 YNNKEL (reference sequence). The CDR3 is 14 residues long. In nucleotides, the CDR3 is TGTGCCAGCAGCCAAACGACAGGGAAGGGTGGCTACACCTTC. Its protein product is CASSQTTGKGGYTF.

This clonotype appeared a few times. The rearrangement uses TRBV7-3 and TRBJ2-2, with 9 positions matching TRBD1. Per germline, CDR1 SGHTA and CDR2 FQGTGA. The CDR3 is made up of 17 amino acids. The junction had 13 bases not matched to a gene; V was cut back by 5 bases and J by 6 bases. The CDR3 DNA reads TGTGCCAGCAGCCGCCCGGGGGGACAGGGTTCGTCCGGGGAGCTGTTTTTT. This encodes CASSRPGGQGSSGELFF.

The V gene is TRBV6-6, the J gene TRBJ2-7; the D gene could be TRBD1 or TRBD2 (5 bases each). Per the germline V gene, CDR1 is MNHNY and CDR2 is SVGAGI (reference sequence). The CDR3 covers 14 residues. V lost 2 bases and J 4 bases, leaving 12 bases between the germline ends. CDR3 nucleotides: TGTGCCAGCAGTTACGGGGGACGACCTTACGAGCAGTACGTC. This sequence encodes CASSYGGRPYEQYV.

The chain has TRBV12-3 or TRBV12-4 and TRBJ1-6; D ambiguous. V lost 4 bases and J 8 bases, leaving 21 bases between the germline ends. The CDR3 consists of 17 residues. The CDR3 reads CASSSTLGPPGYSPLHF. The CDR3 coding sequence is TGTGCCAGCAGTTCGACCCTAGGCCCCCCGGGGTATTCACCCCTCCACTTT.

This clonotype was observed a few times. The chain recombines TRBV2 with TRBJ2-1; possibly TRBD2 for D (6 bases). This CDR3 is built from 14 residues. V shed 6 bases and J shed 0 bases, with 9 bases lying between them. Germline assignment: CDR1 SNHLY and CDR2 FYNNEI. The CDR3 nucleotides read TGTGCCAGCAGGGGTAGCGGCTCCTACAATGAGCAGTTCTTC. Translated: CASRGSGSYNEQFF.

This clonotype showed up many times. V gene TRBV15 combines with J gene TRBJ2-3; D not resolved. The ends were cut back, 1 base at V and 7 bases at J, with 6 bases in the middle. The CDR3 spans 12 residues. Per germline, CDR1 LNHNV and CDR2 YYDKDF (reference sequence). The CDR3 DNA is TGTGCCACCAGCAGAGGAACTCATACGCAGTATTTT. Residues: CATSRGTHTQYF.

The chain combines TRBV5-1 with TRBJ2-3, with 12 bases identical to TRBD2. After removal of 3 bases from V and 2 bases from J, the junction contained 1 base not matched to a gene. Germline CDR1 reads SGHRS; CDR2 reads YFSETQ. The CDR3 loop spans 15 amino acids. The chain's CDR3 is CASSWTSGATDTQYF. The CDR3 coding sequence is TGCGCCAGCAGCTGGACTAGCGGGGCCACAGATACGCAGTATTTT. Complete variable domain (other parts from reference TRBV5-1 and TRBJ2-3): KAGVTQTPRYLIKTRGQQVTLSCSPISGHRSVSWYQQTPGQGLQFLFEYFSETQRNKGNFPGRFSGRQFSNSRSEMNVSTLELGDSALYLCASSWTSGATDTQYFGPGTRLTVL.

This clonotype came up a few times. The chain is built from TRBV12-5 and TRBJ2-3; tentatively, D is TRBD1 or TRBD2 (5 bases each). Trimming left V 5 bases short and J 10 bases short, with 19 bases between. The CDR3 is 14 amino acids. Germline assignment: CDR1 LGHNT and CDR2 FRNRAP. Here the CDR3 reads CASGLGTAAEPQYF. The CDR3 DNA follows: TGTGCTAGTGGTCTAGGGACCGCGGCCGAGCCGCAGTATTTT.

The rearrangement uses TRBV6-5 and TRBJ2-3; D is tentatively TRBD1 or TRBD2 (5 bases each). Germline V gives CDR1 MNHEY, CDR2 SVGAGI. V lost 2 bases to trimming and J lost 1 base, with 7 bases between them. The CDR3 runs to 14 residues. Here the CDR3 reads CASSYGGRTDTQYF. For the CDR3, the DNA is TGTGCCAGCAGTTACGGGGGACGCACAGATACGCAGTATTTT.

In this sample, this clonotype turned up many times. This chain joins TRBV20-1 and TRBJ2-1; TRBD2 matches at 8 bases. V shed 3 bases and J 2 bases; nucleotides not matched to a gene: 0. This CDR3 region has 13 residues. CDR1 is DFQATT and CDR2 is SNEGSKA in the germline V gene (reference sequence). CDR3 in amino acids: CSASGGAYNEQFF. DNA of the CDR3: TGCAGTGCTAGCGGGGGGGCCTACAATGAGCAGTTCTTC.